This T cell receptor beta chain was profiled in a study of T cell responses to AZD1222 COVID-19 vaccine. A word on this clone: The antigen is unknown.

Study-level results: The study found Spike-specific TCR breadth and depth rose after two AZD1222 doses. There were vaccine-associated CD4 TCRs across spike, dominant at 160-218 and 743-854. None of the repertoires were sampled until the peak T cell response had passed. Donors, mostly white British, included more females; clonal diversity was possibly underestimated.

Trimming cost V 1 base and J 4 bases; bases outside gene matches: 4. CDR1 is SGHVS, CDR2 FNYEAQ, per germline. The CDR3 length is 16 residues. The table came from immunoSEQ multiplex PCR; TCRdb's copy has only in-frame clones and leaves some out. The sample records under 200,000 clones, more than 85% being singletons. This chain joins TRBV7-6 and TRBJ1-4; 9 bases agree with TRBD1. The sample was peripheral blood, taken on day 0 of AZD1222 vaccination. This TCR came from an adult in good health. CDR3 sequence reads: CASSLGGTGLNEKLFF. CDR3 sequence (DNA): TGTGCCAGCAGCTTAGGTGGGACAGGGCTTAATGAAAAACTGTTTTTT.